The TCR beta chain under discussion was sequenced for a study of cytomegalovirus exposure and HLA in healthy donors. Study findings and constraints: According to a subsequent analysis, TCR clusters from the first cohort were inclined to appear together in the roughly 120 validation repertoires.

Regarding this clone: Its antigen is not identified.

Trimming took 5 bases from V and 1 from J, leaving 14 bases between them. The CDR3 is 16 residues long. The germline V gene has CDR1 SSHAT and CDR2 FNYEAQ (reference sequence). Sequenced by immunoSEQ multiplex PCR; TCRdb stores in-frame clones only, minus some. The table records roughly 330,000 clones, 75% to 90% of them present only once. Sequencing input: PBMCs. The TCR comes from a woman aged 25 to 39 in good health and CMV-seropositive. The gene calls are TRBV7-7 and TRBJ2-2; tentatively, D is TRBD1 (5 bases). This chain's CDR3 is CASSPANRGNTGELFF. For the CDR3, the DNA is TGTGCCAGCAGCCCCGCTAATAGGGGGAACACCGGGGAGCTGTTTTTT.